This is a list of T cell receptor beta chains from one sample in a study of cytomegalovirus exposure and HLA in healthy donors. Sequencing used immunoSEQ multiplex PCR; TCRdb keeps in-frame clones, though not all of them. The sample records around 130,000 clones, around three quarters being singletons. Material: PBMCs. The receptors come from a man younger than 35 in good health and CMV-seropositive. Both conserved end residues are part of each CDR3. The order of the fields is V gene, clone size, D gene, J gene, CDR3 protein, CDR3 DNA. The D gene is left open where the match is weak. Not all rows give a size; the values are once, few, many and, for expanded clones, a class.

>TRBV5-1|-|TRBD1|TRBJ1-5
CASSSTGVQPQHF
TGCGCCAGCAGCTCGACAGGGGTCCAGCCCCAGCATTTT
>TRBV5-1|-|-|TRBJ1-3
CASSAYRESSGNTIYF
TGCGCCAGCAGCGCCTACAGGGAGAGCTCTGGAAACACCATATATTTT
>TRBV30|-|-|TRBJ2-7
CAWSSPGPPGSYEQYF
TGTGCCTGGAGTTCTCCTGGCCCCCCCGGGTCCTACGAGCAGTACTTC
>TRBV2|-|-|TRBJ1-4
CASRRTAGFSTNEKLFF
TGTGCCAGCAGGAGAACAGCAGGATTCTCAACTAATGAAAAACTGTTTTTT
>TRBV19|-|TRBD2|TRBJ2-1
CASSISSSGSYNEQFF
TGTGCCAGTAGTATATCGTCGAGCGGGAGCTACAATGAGCAGTTCTTC
>TRBV6-5|few|-|TRBJ2-4
CASSYPEVGSQYF
TGTGCCAGCAGTTACCCGGAGGTGGGGAGTCAGTACTTC
>TRBV18|-|-|TRBJ1-1
CASSLDDSEAFF
TGTGCCAGCTCACTGGACGACAGTGAAGCTTTCTTT
>TRBV5-1|-|TRBD1|TRBJ1-2
CASTRTGADYGYTF
TGCGCCAGTACTCGCACAGGGGCGGACTATGGCTACACCTTC
>TRBV4-1|-|-|TRBJ2-7
CASSLGTEGYEQYF
TGCGCCAGCAGCCTCGGAACAGAGGGCTACGAGCAGTACTTC
>TRBV5-4|-|TRBD1|TRBJ1-4
CASSHGTGNEKLFF
TGTGCCAGCAGCCACGGGACAGGGAATGAAAAACTGTTTTTT
>TRBV7-8|-|TRBD2|TRBJ2-1
CASSLLAGVNEQFF
TGTGCCAGCAGCTTACTAGCGGGAGTAAATGAGCAGTTCTTC
>TRBV29-1|few|-|TRBJ2-7
CSVKDRKPYEQYF
TGCAGCGTCAAGGACAGAAAACCCTACGAGCAGTACTTC
>TRBV2|-|-|TRBJ2-6
CASSDTKDSGANGLTF
TGTGCCAGCAGTGACACGAAAGACTCTGGGGCCAACGGCCTGACTTTC
>TRBV5-1|-|TRBD2|TRBJ2-5
CASAPWGGPGETQYF
TGCGCCAGTGCCCCTTGGGGGGGACCGGGAGAGACCCAGTACTTC
>TRBV29-1|-|TRBD1|TRBJ2-7
CSVEFPETGENEQYF
TGCAGCGTTGAATTCCCCGAGACAGGGGAGAACGAGCAGTACTTC
>TRBV2|-|-|TRBJ1-2
CASIRDSHYGYTF
TGTGCCAGCATACGAGACTCGCACTATGGCTACACCTTC
>TRBV7-8|-|TRBD1|TRBJ1-1
CASSPPRGQGAFSTEAFF
TGTGCCAGCAGCCCACCGCGCGGACAGGGGGCCTTTTCCACTGAAGCTTTCTTT
>TRBV5-1|-|-|TRBJ1-4
CASSPGTIATNEKLFF
TGCGCCAGCAGCCCCGGGACAATTGCAACTAATGAAAAACTGTTTTTT
>TRBV6-6|-|-|TRBJ2-3
CASRIGGTGTDTQYF
TGTGCCAGCAGAATTGGGGGGACAGGCACAGATACGCAGTATTTT
>TRBV5-4|-|-|TRBJ1-1
CASSPRRGSGSTEAFF
TGTGCCAGCAGCCCGCGGAGGGGATCGGGGTCCACTGAAGCTTTCTTT